This entry lists 26 T cell receptor beta chains sequenced from one sample in a study of blood T cell repertoires in COVID-19. Here immunoSEQ multiplex PCR was the method, and the copy in TCRdb shows in-frame clones only, minus some. This sample has 650,000 to 800,000 clones, with 90% found just once. Sample: peripheral blood. The receptors derive from a woman aged 18-29 years with acute or convalescent COVID-19.

The rearrangement uses TRBV10-3 and TRBJ1-3, with a tentative D call TRBD1 (6 bases). Per germline, CDR1 ENHRY and CDR2 SYGVKD. The CDR3 contains 17 residues. The ends were cut back, 3 bases at V and 0 bases at J, with 15 bases in the middle. The CDR3 nucleotides are TGTGCCATCAGTGACTGGGGGCTCGTCCCCTCTGGAAACACCATATATTTT. Its translation: CAISDWGLVPSGNTIYF.

CDR3 sequence: CASSPDRGPYEQYF. The CDR3 DNA reads TGTGCCAGCAGCCCGGACAGGGGGCCCTACGAGCAGTACTTC. The gene calls are TRBV5-4 and TRBJ2-7; 11 nucleotides match TRBD1. V lost 4 bases and J lost 2; bases outside the gene matches: 2. Germline V gene lookup returns CDR1 SGHNT and CDR2 YYREEE (reference sequence). This CDR3 is 14 amino acids long.

The V and J genes are TRBV4-1 and TRBJ2-7; D not certain. V was shortened by 0 bases and J by 2 bases, with 14 bases between the two germline ends. The germline CDR1 and CDR2 sequences are MGHRA and YSYEKL. This CDR3 spans 16 amino acids. The CDR3 here is CASSQEGLFVTYEQYF. The CDR3 nucleotides read TGCGCCAGCAGCCAAGAGGGCCTCTTCGTAACCTACGAGCAGTACTTC.

This clone has just one count. The chain combines TRBV24-1 with TRBJ2-7; maybe TRBD1 (6 bases). Between the trimmed V and J ends, which lost 3 bases and 3 bases, there was a span of 8 bases. The CDR3 runs 13 residues. Germline CDR1 reads KGHDR; CDR2 reads SFDVKD. The CDR3: CATSDHRVYEQYF. The CDR3 bases are TGTGCCACCAGTGATCACAGGGTCTACGAGCAGTACTTC.

The chain employs TRBV7-6 and TRBJ2-7; D not resolved. The germline V gene has CDR1 SGHVS and CDR2 FNYEAQ. The CDR3 is 15 residues long. The V gene lost 0 bases and the J gene lost 2 bases, with 11 bases spanning the gap. CDR3 nucleotide sequence: TGTGCCAGCAGCTTAGCCGCAGTGGCCACCTACGAGCAGTACTTC. Amino acid sequence: CASSLAAVATYEQYF. Filled out from reference TRBV7-6 and TRBJ2-7, the complete variable domain reads GAGVSQSPRYKVTKRGQDVALRCDPISGHVSLYWYRQALGQGPEFLTYFNYEAQQDKSGLPNDRFSAERPEGSISTLTIQRTEQRDSAMYRCASSLAAVATYEQYFGPGTRLTVT.

J is TRBJ1-2 and V is TRBV3-1 (or the pseudogene TRBV3-2); 9 bases are a match to TRBD1. V gave up 4 bases and J gave up 8 bases; unmatched junction bases: 14. CDR3 length equals 16 residues. Germline V gene data show CDR1 as LGHDT and CDR2 as YNNKEL (reference sequence). CDR3 sequence reads: CASSPSPVQGAQGYTF. The CDR3 nucleotides are TGTGCCAGCAGCCCGTCTCCGGTACAGGGGGCACAGGGCTACACCTTC.

CDR3 sequence reads: CSLSGGGGDGYTF. CDR3 sequence (DNA): TGCAGCCTAAGCGGGGGAGGGGGTGATGGCTACACCTTC. The chain employs TRBV29-1 and TRBJ1-2, with D perhaps TRBD1 (6 bases). Trimming pared 8 bases from V and 6 bases from J, leaving 19 bases between. This CDR3 comprises 13 residues. Germline lookup yields CDR1 SQVTM and CDR2 ANQGSEA.

The V gene is TRBV4-3, the J gene TRBJ1-1, with D hard to call. Germline V CDR1 and CDR2: LGHNA, YSLEER. V was clipped by 1 base and J by 1 base, with 10 bases between them. The CDR3 runs 15 residues. The CDR3 region has the DNA TGCGCCAGCAGCCAAGGTCTAAACTCGAACACTGAAGCTTTCTTT. It is translated as CASSQGLNSNTEAFF.

The V call is TRBV20-1, the J call TRBJ1-1, with no clear D. CDR3 length: 12 amino acids. Germline-derived CDR1 and CDR2 are DFQATT and SNEGSKA (reference sequence). V dropped 3 bases and J dropped 8 bases, with 13 bases sitting between them. The CDR3 DNA reads TGCAGTGCTAGTTCGCAGGTTATAGAAGCTTTCTTT. Encoded protein: CSASSQVIEAFF.

The chain uses TRBV5-6 and TRBJ1-6; D is possibly TRBD1 (6 bases). The germline V and J ends were trimmed by 0 bases and 8 bases, with 15 bases remaining between them. CDR1 is SGHDT and CDR2 is YYEEEE in the germline V gene. This CDR3 is built from 16 residues. The CDR3 loop reads CASSLERGSWDSPLHF. CDR3 nucleotide sequence: TGTGCCAGCAGCTTGGAGAGGGGGAGCTGGGATTCACCCCTCCACTTT.

The chain links TRBV7-2 to TRBJ1-1, with no clear D. V was pared by 1 base and J by 3 bases, with 9 bases between. The CDR3 contains 14 residues. Germline V gene data show CDR1 as SGHTA and CDR2 as FQGNSA. CDR3 nucleotides: TGTGCCAGCAGCTTAGTGTTTACGGACACTGAAGCTTTCTTT. This encodes CASSLVFTDTEAFF.

The J gene is TRBJ2-2, the V gene TRBV27; a possible D gene is TRBD1 (5 bases). Per germline, CDR1 MNHEY and CDR2 SMNVEV (reference sequence). Trimming shortened V by 4 bases and J by 7 bases, and 16 bases separated the two germline ends. CDR3 length equals 15 residues. The CDR3 region is CASSSPRAQGGELFF. For the CDR3, the DNA is TGTGCCAGCAGTTCTCCCCGGGCCCAGGGCGGGGAGCTGTTTTTT.

The V gene is TRBV7-8, the J gene TRBJ2-7; TRBD1 is a possible D gene (5 bases). This CDR3 is built from 16 residues. V was clipped by 4 bases and J by 5 bases, with 21 bases between them. From germline, CDR1 is SGHVS and CDR2 FQNEAQ. This CDR3 reads CASSSPVQGVGNEQYF. CDR3 coding DNA: TGTGCCAGCAGCTCCCCCGTCCAAGGGGTTGGGAACGAGCAGTACTTC.

V usage is TRBV5-4 and J usage is TRBJ1-2; D ambiguous. The V gene's germline CDR1 is SGHNT and CDR2 YYREEE (reference sequence). The V end lost 0 bases, the J end lost 3 bases, and 9 bases lay between the germline ends. The CDR3 totals 14 residues. The CDR3 here is CASSLVQADYGYTF. The CDR3 nucleotides are TGTGCCAGCAGCTTGGTTCAGGCTGACTATGGCTACACCTTC.

The chain is built from TRBV19 and TRBJ2-7, with TRBD2 matching 8 bases. The germline V gene has CDR1 LNHDA and CDR2 SQIVND (reference sequence). This CDR3 contains 14 residues. V was clipped by 6 bases and J by 2 bases; unmatched bases: 6. The CDR3 bases are TGTGCCAGTAGCATACTAGCGGTCCCCTACGAGCAGTACTTC. It specifies CASSILAVPYEQYF.

J is TRBJ1-1 and V is TRBV5-1; unclear D gene. V dropped 4 bases and J dropped 3 bases, with 10 bases sitting between them. Germline-derived CDR1 and CDR2 are SGHRS and YFSETQ. The CDR3 is 13 residues long. CDR3 in DNA: TGCGCCAGCAGCAGAGCGATGGACACTGAAGCTTTCTTT. It specifies CASSRAMDTEAFF.

The chain employs TRBV27 and TRBJ2-7; D is perhaps TRBD1 (5 bases). The ends were cut back, 5 bases at V and 3 bases at J, with 11 bases in the middle. The CDR3 is 13 amino acids. The V gene's germline CDR1 is MNHEY and CDR2 SMNVEV (reference sequence). CDR3 sequence: CASSGAWDYEQYF. In DNA, the CDR3 is TGTGCCAGCAGTGGGGCTTGGGACTACGAGCAGTACTTC.

The V gene is TRBV2, the J gene TRBJ2-3; possible D gene TRBD2, 5 bases. Trimming left V 3 bases short and J 6 bases short, with 13 bases between. Germline CDR1 and CDR2: SNHLY and FYNNEI. The CDR3 is 14 residues long. CDR3 loop: CASSEMLASDTQYF. The CDR3 DNA reads as TGTGCCAGCAGTGAGATGTTAGCGTCTGATACGCAGTATTTT. The variable domain in full, with the rest retrieved from reference TRBV2 and TRBJ2-3, is EPEVTQTPSHQVTQMGQEVILRCVPISNHLYFYWYRQILGQKVEFLVSFYNNEISEKSEIFDDQFSVERPDGSNFTLKIRSTKLEDSAMYFCASSEMLASDTQYFGPGTRLTVL.

This chain joins TRBV5-6 and TRBJ2-5, with D perhaps matching TRBD1 (5 bases). Trimming left V 0 bases short and J 2 bases short, with 8 bases between. The CDR3 length is 14 residues. Germline CDR1 SGHDT, CDR2 YYEEEE. The CDR3 region is CASSLGQPQETQYF. The CDR3 bases are TGTGCCAGCAGCTTGGGACAGCCACAAGAGACCCAGTACTTC.

The genes are TRBV21-1 and TRBJ1-3; the DNA was not compared with TRBD1, the D call given in the table. TRBV21-1 is described as a pseudogene. There are 18 residues in the CDR3. The CDR3 DNA sequence: TGTGCCAGCAGCAAAGGGGCTCCACGGCACCGCCTGGGAAACACCATATATTTT. Its protein product is CASSKGAPRHRLGNTIYF.

The chain couples TRBV7-2 to TRBJ2-2; possibly TRBD1 for D (5 bases). Germline-derived CDR1 and CDR2 are SGHTA and FQGNSA. CDR3 length: 13 amino acids. V lost 1 base to trimming and J lost 8 bases, with 8 bases between them. The CDR3 DNA follows: TGTGCCAGCAGCTTAGGGGGCTGGGGGGAGCTGTTTTTT. It specifies CASSLGGWGELFF.

The chain uses TRBV7-2 and TRBJ2-4, with a tentative D call TRBD1 (6 bases). This CDR3 has 16 amino acids. The germline V gene encodes CDR1 SGHTA and CDR2 FQGNSA. Trimming left V 1 base short and J 0 bases short, with 10 bases between. The CDR3 sequence: CASSLGTALAKNIQYF. Here the CDR3 DNA reads TGTGCCAGCAGCTTAGGGACAGCCCTAGCCAAAAACATTCAGTACTTC.

This clone was counted once. The V and J genes are TRBV6-6 and TRBJ1-4; D is perhaps TRBD1 (6 bases). This CDR3 is built from 16 residues. V lost 10 bases, J lost 0 bases, and 18 bases lay in between. Germline V gives CDR1 MNHNY, CDR2 SVGAGI (reference sequence). CDR3 residues: CATSLHRVATNEKLFF. Here the CDR3 DNA reads TGTGCCACCTCCCTCCACAGGGTTGCAACTAATGAAAAACTGTTTTTT.

The chain joins TRBV10-3 to TRBJ1-2; 8 bases are shared with TRBD1. Losses at the gene ends were 1 base for V and 3 bases for J; bases not matched to a gene: 1. Germline CDR1 ENHRY, CDR2 SYGVKD. The CDR3 loop spans 14 amino acids. In nucleotides, the CDR3 is TGTGCCATCAGTGAGTTGGGACAGGACTATGGCTACACCTTC. Protein: CAISELGQDYGYTF.

The chain joins TRBV6-6 to TRBJ1-6, with D maybe TRBD1 (6 bases). The CDR3 contains 16 residues. The V and J ends lost 6 bases and 0 bases respectively, with 12 bases between them. Germline CDR1 is MNHNY and CDR2 is SVGAGI (reference sequence). The CDR3 sequence: CASSRTEYSYNSPLHF. The CDR3 nucleotides are TGTGCCAGCAGCCGGACAGAGTACTCCTATAATTCACCCCTCCACTTT.

CDR3 nucleotides: TGTGCCAGCAGCGGGGGAGGGGAGCGCACTGAAGCTTTCTTT. As protein: CASSGGGERTEAFF. The chain couples TRBV9 to TRBJ1-1; possible D gene TRBD1, 5 bases. This CDR3 contains 14 residues. Trimming left V 3 bases short and J 4 bases short, with 13 bases between. Germline V gene data show CDR1 as SGDLS and CDR2 as YYNGEE. The entire variable domain, with the rest obtained from reference TRBV9 and TRBJ1-1, is as follows: DSGVTQTPKHLITATGQRVTLRCSPRSGDLSVYWYQQSLDQGLQFLIQYYNGEERAKGNILERFSAQQFPDLHSELNLSSLELGDSALYFCASSGGGERTEAFFGQGTRLTVV.